This passage covers 9 T cell receptor beta chains from one sample sequenced in a study of T cells in Graves' hyperthyroidism and ophthalmopathy. RNA transcripts served as the template for amplifying TCR beta CDR3 regions. The HTBI primer set served for first-round RT-PCR of the TCR CDR3. TCRdb fed the multiplex PCR reads into MiXCR, producing one record per CDR3 protein. This sample has roughly 500,000 distinct CDR3 sequences, with approximately 25% found just once. Input material: blood. The receptors originated from a woman aged 25 to 39 with Graves' ophthalmopathy.

This clonotype was detected many times. The chain recombines TRBV12-3 or TRBV12-4 with TRBJ2-7, with D perhaps being TRBD1 or TRBD2 (5 bases each). With 3 bases removed from V and 0 bases from J, the gap between germline ends came to 12 bases. CDR3 length: 15 amino acids. DNA of the CDR3: TGTGCCAGCAGTTTCGGCAGGGAGAGCTCCTACGAGCAGTACTTC. Protein product: CASSFGRESSYEQYF.

This chain uses TRBV6-1 with TRBJ1-1; possible D gene TRBD1, 5 bases. The CDR3 extends over 17 amino acids. V was clipped by 0 bases and J by 1 base, with 15 bases between them. Germline CDR1 and CDR2: MNHNS and SASEGT. Here the CDR3 DNA reads TGTGCCAGCAGTGAAGCCTGGACGGGACCTACGAACACTGAAGCTTTCTTT. This encodes CASSEAWTGPTNTEAFF.

The rearrangement uses TRBV30 and TRBJ1-1, with a possible D match to TRBD1 (5 bases). V was pared by 3 bases and J by 10 bases, with 18 bases between. Germline-derived CDR1 and CDR2 are GTSNPN and SVGIG (reference sequence). The CDR3 is 13 residues long. The DNA for the CDR3 is TGTGCCTGGAGACCGGGACCCAGGAGAGGAGCTTTCTTT. Protein product: CAWRPGPRRGAFF.

Ten or more counts support this clonotype. This rearrangement joins TRBV12-3 or TRBV12-4 to TRBJ1-3; TRBD1 agrees at 7 bases. The CDR3 is made up of 14 amino acids. The junction had 4 bases not matched to a gene; V was cut back by 4 bases and J by 4 bases. The CDR3 loop reads CASSSGQSGNTIYF. As DNA, the CDR3 is TGTGCCAGCAGTTCGGGACAGTCAGGAAACACCATATATTTT.

This clonotype was found many times. The CDR3, as DNA: TGTGCCAGCAGCCAAGGGGGGACCCAGTACTTC. Its protein is CASSQGGTQYF. The chain is built from TRBV14 and TRBJ2-5; D gene unclear. V lost 1 base and J lost 7, with 4 bases in between. This CDR3 is 11 amino acids long. In germline, CDR1 is SGHDN, CDR2 FVKESK.

The chain couples TRBV11-1 to TRBJ1-6; a possible D gene is TRBD1 (5 bases). There are 15 residues in the CDR3. The V gene's germline CDR1 is SGHAT and CDR2 FQDESV (reference sequence). Trimming cost V 2 bases and J 7 bases, with 12 bases left between them. CDR3 nucleotide sequence: TGTGCCAGCAGCTTATGTCGGGACGCAAATTCACCCCTCCACTTT. Translated: CASSLCRDANSPLHF.

The chain combines TRBV11-2 with TRBJ2-5, with a weak D call TRBD1 (5 bases). Germline lookup yields CDR1 SGHAT and CDR2 FQNNGV. This CDR3 has 17 residues. Trimming stripped 0 bases from V and 4 bases from J, with 18 bases between. The CDR3 DNA is TGTGCCAGCAGCTTAGATGGATTCCGGGCAGGGTCAGAGACCCAGTACTTC. This sequence encodes CASSLDGFRAGSETQYF.

This clonotype showed up just a few times. CDR3 protein: CATSDLYGELFF. In nucleotides, the CDR3 is TGTGCCACCAGTGATTTGTACGGGGAGCTGTTTTTT. The chain is built from TRBV24-1 and TRBJ2-2; no clear D gene. Germline lookup yields CDR1 KGHDR and CDR2 SFDVKD. The length of the CDR3 is 12 residues. The V gene lost 0 bases and the J gene lost 7 bases, with 2 bases spanning the gap.

The table lists this clonotype with many counts. V usage is TRBV12-3 or TRBV12-4 and J usage is TRBJ1-1, with D tentatively TRBD1 (5 bases). The CDR3 consists of 15 residues. Trimming shortened V by 6 bases and J by 1 base, and 15 bases separated the two germline ends. The CDR3 is CASSPWGLGNTEAFF. DNA of the CDR3: TGTGCCAGCAGCCCCTGGGGACTCGGGAACACTGAAGCTTTCTTT.